The text below deals with one T cell receptor beta chain. Its antigen remains undetermined. One base away there is no much larger clone; base qualities are not given. PBMCs were isolated by Ficoll-Paque density gradient centrifugation. Sequencing was performed on an Illumina NovaSeq 6000. TCRalpha and TCRbeta cDNA libraries were built by 5'RACE with constant-segment primers, adding sample barcodes and unique molecular identifiers. RNA was extracted from every sample with Trizol reagent. Amplification of the libraries took two PCR steps, and the second step added a second sample barcode plus Illumina TruSeq adapters. The libraries were sequenced on an Illumina NovaSeq using 2 x 150 bp paired-end reads. The study's own analysis went as follows. Reads were demultiplexed and collapsed into UMI-guided consensus sequences with migec v1.2.7. Using mixcr v2.1.11, UMI consensuses were aligned to TRA and TRB V and J templates and then assembled into clonotypes. A clonotype was counted as expanded or contracted only when both edgeR and NoisET called the clonotype significant, with the noise models trained on biological replicates. For edgeR calls, the cutoffs were a false discovery rate-adjusted p below 0.01 and a log2 fold-change threshold of 1. As an exploratory analysis of dynamics, max-normalized trajectories of the 1000 most abundant clonotypes were examined by PCA with hierarchical clustering. Each responding clone was given a CD4 or CD8 phenotype based on the CD4+ and CD8+ repertoires, which had been sequenced separately. TCRdb applied fastp at Q25 and MiXCR to the public reads, then kept only in-frame beta chains. Every distinct CDR3 protein forms one entry, paired with its most common genes and DNA. TCRdb, not the authors, supplied the V and J calls. This sample gives 250,000 to 400,000 distinct CDR3 sequences in total; 13% to 15% of them show up just once. Roughly 23% of the sample belongs to the ten largest clones.

This sample is drawn from a study of T-cell memory formation after mild COVID-19 (dated by TCRdb to the early 2020s). Regarding the study in general: TCR sequence clusters from the two donors were found to be largely donor specific. In two donors, T-cell clones that expanded and contracted after mild COVID-19 were tracked by sequencing TCRalpha and TCRbeta repertoires over time. The cohort was made up of two young adult volunteers, one female and one male, who were previously healthy. General conclusions and limits of the study: Balanced CD4/CD8 phenotypes were observed for clones contracting from day 15 to 85, whereas a bias towards CD4+ was observed for a second wave of clones expanding from day 15 to 37. The study covered only a couple of mild cases, and larger cohorts including severe cases with pre-infection samples were considered necessary. Contracting CD4+ clones were found mainly in CM and EM memory subsets, while CD8+ clones were enriched in EMRA. Some responding clones were found in pre-infection memory, which suggests that pre-existing cross-reactive memory T cells took part in the SARS-CoV-2 response. Whether the second-wave clones peaking on day 37 were SARS-CoV-2 specific was not confirmed.

Per the germline V gene, SGHRS is the CDR1 and YFSETQ is the CDR2. V drops 7 bases and J drops 0 bases, leaving 10 bases in between. Inclusive of the bounding cysteine and phenylalanine, the CDR3 is 14 residues long. Only the CDR3 portion is preserved as DNA: 42 bases, with reading frame beginning at the first base. The TCR comes from a man younger than 30 who had mild COVID-19 (a few samples of this study predate the infection). The sample titles of this study are shuffled in the database, so cell type and time point are left out; the donor was told from shared clones. Sequencing was carried out using PBMCs or a T cell subset sorted from them (not recorded which). Rearrangement joined TRBV5-1 to TRBJ2-2; TRBD1 is possibly the D segment (5 matching bases). In nucleotide form, the sequence is TGCGCCAGCGTAGGGGCTACGAACACCGGGGAGCTGTTTTTT. It is translated as CASVGATNTGELFF.